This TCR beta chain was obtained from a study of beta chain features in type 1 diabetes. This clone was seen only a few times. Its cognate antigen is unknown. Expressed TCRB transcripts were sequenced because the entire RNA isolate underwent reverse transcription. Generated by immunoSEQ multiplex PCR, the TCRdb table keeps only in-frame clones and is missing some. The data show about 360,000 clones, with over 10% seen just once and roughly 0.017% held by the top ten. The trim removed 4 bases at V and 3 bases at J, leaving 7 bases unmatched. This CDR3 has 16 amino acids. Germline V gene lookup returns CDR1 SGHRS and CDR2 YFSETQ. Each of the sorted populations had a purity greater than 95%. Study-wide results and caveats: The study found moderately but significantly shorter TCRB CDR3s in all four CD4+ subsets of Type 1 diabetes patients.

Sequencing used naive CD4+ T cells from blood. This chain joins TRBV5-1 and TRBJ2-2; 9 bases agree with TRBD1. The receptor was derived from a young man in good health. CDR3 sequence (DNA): TGCGCCAGCAGCCCGCCGGGACAGGGCGACACCGGGGAGCTGTTTTTT. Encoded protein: CASSPPGQGDTGELFF.